This entry features one T cell receptor beta chain sequence. Its specificity is not known. Time point described: week 23, last vaccination. It was 300 ug of mutant IDH1 20-mer peptide that made up each vaccine dose, given with topical imiquimod. The protocol was immunoSEQ multiplex PCR, while the TCRdb copy is restricted to in-frame clones and leaves out a portion. Seen here are around 56,000 clones, approximately 78% observed once, and the top ten hold about 8.1%. V gave up 6 bases and J gave up 6 bases; unmatched junction bases: 5. This CDR3 is built from 13 residues. CDR1 and CDR2 from the germline V gene are MDHEN and SYDVKM. This sample was taken from a study of a mutant IDH1 vaccine in newly diagnosed glioma.

The source was PBMCs, collected from a glioma patient whose treatment included an IDH1 peptide vaccine. The source of this sequence is a middle-aged woman with glioma. Some clones in this sample may be carry-over from other donors' samples. The chain combines TRBV28 with TRBJ1-5; TRBD1 agrees at 7 bases. CDR3 loop: CASSDRAGQPQHF. CDR3 DNA: TGTGCCAGCAGCGACAGGGCGGGTCAGCCCCAGCATTTT. The complete variable domain, with remaining parts taken from reference TRBV28 and TRBJ1-5, reads DVKVTQSSRYLVKRTGEKVFLECVQDMDHENMFWYRQDPGLGLRLIYFSYDVKMKEKGDIPEGYSVSREKKERFSLILESASTNQTSMYLCASSDRAGQPQHFGDGTRLSIL.